This paragraph covers one T cell receptor (beta chain) sequence. Its antigen remains unidentified. V was pared by 6 bases and J by 15 bases, with 8 bases of the junction left unmatched. Germline loops: CDR1 MNHNY, CDR2 SVGAGI (reference sequence). The CDR3 sequence is 11 residues long. This sample is drawn from a study of long-term antiretroviral therapy in people with HIV. Broader study findings: Diversity went up after ART and still fell short of transplant donor controls.

A v3.0 immunoSEQ assay was performed at survey level. The study targeted about 35,000-50,000 T-cell genomes per sample in sequencing. TCRdb's table, derived via immunoSEQ multiplex PCR, lists solely in-frame clones and lacks some. The sample carries roughly 40,000 clones, about 85% recorded once. This specimen was unsorted PBMCs, taken 3.1 years after starting antiretroviral therapy. This clonotype was obtained from a woman between 45 and 65 years old with HIV. The chain recombines TRBV6-6 with TRBJ2-1; TRBD2 matches at 7 bases. The CDR3 region has the DNA TGTGCCAGCAGCCTAGCGGCTTCGCGGTTCTTC. Amino acids: CASSLAASRFF.